This T cell receptor beta chain was identified during a study of shared T cell receptors in the human thymus. Assay used: immunoSEQ multiplex PCR; TCRdb lists only in-frame clones, some missing. The repertoire holds 500,000 to 850,000 clones, with roughly 86% as singletons. Deletions cut 0 bases from V and 6 bases from J, with 23 bases between. The germline V gene encodes CDR1 LGHNA and CDR2 YSLEER. The CDR3 has 18 amino acids. These sequences were also reported in another study, on human thymus T cells. That work adds: Thymus was obtained from resections taken during corrective heart surgery. Among unrelated individuals, related research reported thymic repertoires that overlapped highly.

The origin of this receptor is a boy younger than two with a congenital heart defect. Sequencing was done on a sample of thymocytes. The V gene is TRBV4-3, the J gene TRBJ2-5; weak D call: TRBD1 (5 bases). DNA of the CDR3: TGCGCCAGCAGCCAAGATGTCCAGGGCTCTGCACGCAGAAAGACCCAGTACTTC. Encoded protein: CASSQDVQGSARRKTQYF.